Listed below are T cell receptor beta chains from one sample, sequenced in a study of cytomegalovirus exposure and HLA in healthy donors. Some clones are missing from TCRdb's copy, which holds only in-frame ones; the method was immunoSEQ multiplex PCR. The sample comprises more than 75,000 clones, around 75% of which are singletons, and under 15% rests with the top ten. Sequenced material: PBMCs. The origin of the receptors is a woman aged 40 to 50 in good health and CMV-seropositive. The CDR3 runs from the conserved cysteine through the conserved F or W. The D gene is left open where the match is weak. Only some rows state a clone size, as once, few, many or a class for expanded clones.

j_call d_call v_call clone_size cdr3_nt cdr3_aa
TRBJ1-6 NA TRBV28 once TGTGCCAGCAGTTTAGGCGGGGGGAGTTCACCCCTCCACTTT CASSLGGGSSPLHF
TRBJ1-1 TRBD1 TRBV7-9 NA TGTGCCAGCAGCATAACTTGGACAGGGATGAACACTGAAGCTTTCTTT CASSITWTGMNTEAFF
TRBJ2-2 TRBD1 TRBV9 NA TGTGCCAGCAGCGCTCCCGGGACAGGGCCCAACACCGGGGAGCTGTTTTTT CASSAPGTGPNTGELFF
TRBJ2-5 TRBD2 TRBV25-1 NA TGTGCCAGCAGTGTCGTCCTAGCGGTTCAAGAGACCCAGTACTTC CASSVVLAVQETQYF
TRBJ2-7 TRBD1 TRBV4-3 NA TGCGCCAGCAGCCAAATAGCGACGGGACAGGGGCCCTACGAGCAGTACTTC CASSQIATGQGPYEQYF
TRBJ1-2 TRBD1 TRBV9 NA TGTGCCAGCAGCCTCACAGGGGCAGGGGGGAACTATGGCTACACCTTC CASSLTGAGGNYGYTF
TRBJ2-7 NA TRBV6-5 NA TGTGCCAGCAGACGCGGGGACTCCTGGGACGAGCAGTACTTC CASRRGDSWDEQYF
TRBJ1-4 TRBD1 TRBV2 NA TGTGCCGGAAAGACAGGGGGAAATGAAAAACTGTTTTTT CAGKTGGNEKLFF
TRBJ1-4 NA TRBV30 NA TGTGCCTGGAGTGGGGGCAATGAAAAACTGTTTTTT CAWSGGNEKLFF
TRBJ2-7 NA TRBV11-3 NA TGTGCCAGCAGCTTAGATCGAGGGTACGAGCAGTACTTC CASSLDRGYEQYF
TRBJ2-1 TRBD2 TRBV7-3 NA TGTGCCAGCAGCAAAATTCGGACTAGCGGAGTCGATGAGCAGTTCTTC CASSKIRTSGVDEQFF
TRBJ2-7 TRBD2 TRBV27 NA TGTGCCAGCAGTTGGCGGGAGCGGTACGAGCAGTACTTC CASSWRERYEQYF
TRBJ2-3 TRBD1 TRBV14 NA TGTGCCAGCAGCGGGGACAGTTACACAGATACGCAGTATTTT CASSGDSYTDTQYF
TRBJ1-2 NA TRBV7-9 once TGTGCCAGCAGCTTATTCCAGGATGGCTACACCTTC CASSLFQDGYTF
TRBJ1-1 NA TRBV11-2 NA TGTGCCAGCAGCTTATTGACAAGTGTGAACACTGAAGCTTTCTTT CASSLLTSVNTEAFF
TRBJ2-3 NA TRBV28 NA TGTGCCAGCAGTCCCTTAGCGCCAAGCACAGATACGCAGTATTTT CASSPLAPSTDTQYF
TRBJ2-2 NA TRBV6-5 NA TGTGCCAGCAGTTACCGACAGACCGGGGAGCTGTTTTTT CASSYRQTGELFF
TRBJ2-5 NA TRBV27 NA TGTGCCAGCAGTTTTGAGGGGGTTGGGACCCAGTACTTC CASSFEGVGTQYF
TRBJ2-3 TRBD1 TRBV19 NA TGTGCCAGTAGTTTCGGAGGACAGGGAAGAGATACGCAGTATTTT CASSFGGQGRDTQYF
TRBJ1-2 NA TRBV11-2 NA TGTGCCAGCAGCTTACCTGGGACATCGGTCTATGGCTACACCTTC CASSLPGTSVYGYTF
TRBJ1-2 TRBD1 TRBV19 NA TGTGCCAGTAGTATCCGGACAGGGACGCCGAACTATGGCTACACCTTC CASSIRTGTPNYGYTF
TRBJ1-2 NA TRBV9 NA TGTGCCAGCAGCCCCCAGGGTGCCCTTTATGGGTATGGCTACACCTTC CASSPQGALYGYGYTF